This T cell receptor beta chain was sequenced in a study of blood T cell repertoires in COVID-19. Germline V gives CDR1 MDHEN, CDR2 SYDVKM. The CDR3 sequence is 13 residues long. Unmatched junction bases numbered 5, after V lost 7 bases and J lost 6 bases. TCRdb's table, derived via immunoSEQ multiplex PCR, lists solely in-frame clones and lacks some. The sample includes approximately 200,000 clones, approximately 85% of them seen just once. This clonotype was obtained from a man in his forties who had recovered from COVID-19. The sequenced material came from PBMCs or T cells enriched from blood (not recorded which). V gene TRBV28 combines with J gene TRBJ1-1, with 10 bases aligning to TRBD1. CDR3 sequence (DNA): TGTGCCAGCAACCGGGACAGGGGTGCTGAAGCTTTCTTT. Translating gives CASNRDRGAEAFF.